This TCR beta chain is drawn from a study of PD-1 blockade in mismatch repair-deficient tumors. Background on the study: Patients had approximately 12 mismatch repair-deficient cancer types and were previously treated and progressing.

This clone was detected a few times. What it binds is unknown. CDR3 size: 13 residues. The V segment lost 6 bases and the J segment 6 bases; nucleotides outside the gene matches: 5. Germline V gives CDR1 ENHRY, CDR2 SYGVKD. Every patient had mismatch repair deficiency by PCR or immunohistochemistry. The table came from immunoSEQ multiplex PCR; TCRdb's copy has only in-frame clones and leaves some out. The sample has 130,000 or so clones, about 88% seen once. Study-level findings and limits: After pembrolizumab, tumor-resident clones rose rapidly, then generally contracted before radiologic responses.

The sequence came from an adult with mismatch repair-deficient cancer. This specimen was peripheral blood, taken 44 weeks after starting pembrolizumab. The rearrangement joins TRBV10-3 to TRBJ1-2; 9 bases fit TRBD1. CDR3 nucleotide sequence: TGTGCCATCAGGAGGACAGGGGAGGATGGCTACACCTTC. Its translation: CAIRRTGEDGYTF.